The 23 T cell receptor beta chains below were found in one sample sequenced in a study of PD-1 blockade in classical Hodgkin lymphoma. Time point of the sample: cycle 4 day 1 (C4D1), after 5 to 7 weeks of nivolumab. All the patients suffered relapse after autologous stem cell transplantation, and brentuximab vedotin exposure differed. CD4+ T cells were purified from thawed PBMCs by negative selection. The data were produced by immunoSEQ multiplex PCR, yet TCRdb's version contains in-frame clones alone and is incomplete. The data contain under 35,000 clones, approximately 85% of them singletons. This specimen was CD4+ T cells from blood, taken before the fourth cycle of nivolumab. These receptor sequences come from a human donor with classical Hodgkin lymphoma.

This clone was observed a handful of times. J is TRBJ1-2 and V is TRBV4-1, with D uncertain. Looked up from germline, CDR1 is MGHRA and CDR2 is YSYEKL. The CDR3 extends over 14 amino acids. The germline V and J ends were trimmed by 4 bases and 4 bases, with 13 bases remaining between them. CDR3 in DNA: TGCGCCAGCAGCCCCTCGGCCGAGGCCTATGGCTACACCTTC. This gives the protein CASSPSAEAYGYTF.

This chain links TRBV6-5 with TRBJ1-1; D unclear. CDR1 and CDR2 from the germline V gene are MNHEY and SVGAGI. CDR3 length: 15 amino acids. Trimming left V 0 bases short and J 0 bases short, with 8 bases between. The CDR3 nucleotides read TGTGCCAGCAGTTACTCTCCGCGAGTGAACACTGAAGCTTTCTTT. Its translation is CASSYSPRVNTEAFF.

This chain links TRBV5-4 with TRBJ2-2; D possibly matches TRBD1 or TRBD2 (5 bases each). CDR3 length equals 16 residues. V was cut by 4 bases and J by 4 bases, with 17 bases left in between. CDR1 is SGHNT, CDR2 YYREEE, per germline (reference sequence). CDR3 nucleotide sequence: TGTGCCAGCAGCGTCTCCGGGACCCTACTCACCGGGGAGCTGTTTTTT. Translation: CASSVSGTLLTGELFF.

The rearrangement uses TRBV6-1 and TRBJ2-2; 11 positions agree with TRBD1. From germline, CDR1 is MNHNS and CDR2 SASEGT. The CDR3 sequence is 13 residues long. Trimming removed 8 bases from V and 4 bases from J; junction bases left unmatched: 0. This chain's CDR3 is CASGTGGTGELFF. CDR3 DNA sequence: TGTGCCAGCGGGACAGGGGGCACCGGGGAGCTGTTTTTT.

This sequence joins TRBV30 and TRBJ1-5; no clear D. The V end was cut by 2 bases, the J end by 0 bases, with 8 bases between. Germline V gene data show CDR1 as GTSNPN and CDR2 as SVGIG (reference sequence). This CDR3 spans 14 amino acids. CDR3 DNA: TGTGCCTGGAGTAGACCTTATAGCAATCAGCCCCAGCATTTT. Translated: CAWSRPYSNQPQHF. Supplemented by reference TRBV30 and TRBJ1-5, the full variable domain reads SQTIHQWPATLVQPVGSPLSLECTVEGTSNPNLYWYRQAAGRGLQLLFYSVGIGQISSEVPQNLSASRPQDRQFILSSKKLLLSDSGFYLCAWSRPYSNQPQHFGDGTRLSIL.

The rearrangement joins TRBV6-6 to TRBJ2-7; D call uncertain. This CDR3 has 14 amino acids. V dropped 0 bases and J dropped 5 bases, with 11 bases sitting between them. CDR1 and CDR2 (germline): MNHNY, SVGAGI (reference sequence). CDR3 sequence: CASSYSVLVHEQYF. The CDR3 DNA sequence: TGTGCCAGCAGTTACTCGGTCCTAGTCCACGAGCAGTACTTC.

This chain links TRBV5-1 with TRBJ2-7; TRBD2 might be the D (6 bases). Trimming left V 3 bases short and J 3 bases short, with 13 bases between. The CDR3 extends over 14 amino acids. CDR1 SGHRS and CDR2 YFSETQ come from the germline V gene. This chain's CDR3 is CASSSGVDRYEQYF. The CDR3 nucleotides read TGCGCCAGCAGCTCGGGGGTGGATCGCTACGAGCAGTACTTC.

The chain uses TRBV14 and TRBJ2-7, with D unresolved. Trimming shortened V by 0 bases and J by 6 bases, and 9 bases separated the two germline ends. CDR1 is SGHDN and CDR2 is FVKESK in the germline V gene. The CDR3 has 13 residues. The CDR3 nucleotides are TGTGCCAGCAGCCAAGAGGTTGCCTCCGAGCAGTACTTC. Encoded protein: CASSQEVASEQYF.

This chain uses TRBV4-1 with TRBJ2-7; the D gene is possibly TRBD2 (5 bases). CDR1 and CDR2 from the germline V gene are MGHRA and YSYEKL. Trimming pared 1 base from V and 0 bases from J, leaving 10 bases between. The CDR3 is 15 residues long. As DNA, the CDR3 is TGCGCCAGCAGCCAAGCGGACTCCCGCTCCTACGAGCAGTACTTC. This sequence encodes CASSQADSRSYEQYF.

The gene calls are TRBV7-6 and TRBJ1-5; D is unresolved. Trimming cost V 0 bases and J 7 bases, with 13 bases left between them. Germline V gene data show CDR1 as SGHVS and CDR2 as FNYEAQ. The CDR3 is 15 residues long. This chain's CDR3 is CASSLARGLGQPQHF. DNA for the CDR3: TGTGCCAGCAGCTTAGCTCGGGGTTTAGGACAGCCCCAGCATTTT.

This chain links TRBV2 with TRBJ2-7, with D hard to call. The CDR3 sequence is 14 residues long. CDR1 SNHLY and CDR2 FYNNEI come from the germline V gene. Trimming removed 7 bases from V and 0 bases from J, with 13 bases in between. The CDR3 loop is CASTTTGPSYEQYF. DNA for the CDR3: TGTGCCAGCACCACTACGGGTCCCTCCTACGAGCAGTACTTC. The full variable domain, rest sourced from reference TRBV2 and TRBJ2-7, is EPEVTQTPSHQVTQMGQEVILRCVPISNHLYFYWYRQILGQKVEFLVSFYNNEISEKSEIFDDQFSVERPDGSNFTLKIRSTKLEDSAMYFCASTTTGPSYEQYFGPGTRLTVT.

The chain carries TRBV5-6 and TRBJ1-2; no definite D call. Germline values: CDR1 SGHDT, CDR2 YYEEEE. The germline V and J ends were trimmed by 1 base and 8 bases, with 9 bases remaining between them. The CDR3 extends over 12 amino acids. CDR3 DNA: TGTGCCAGCAGCTTGCAGCTGGAGGGCTACACCTTC. Translating gives CASSLQLEGYTF.

The rearrangement joins TRBV15 to TRBJ2-1; D is uncertain. Trimming took off 0 bases at V and 6 bases at J, with 15 bases between the two ends. Per germline, CDR1 LNHNV and CDR2 YYDKDF (reference sequence). CDR3 size: 16 residues. The CDR3 spells CATSRDLKSGFNEQFF. The CDR3 DNA follows: TGTGCCACCAGCAGAGATCTCAAAAGTGGTTTCAATGAGCAGTTCTTC.

The V gene is TRBV7-9, the J gene TRBJ2-7; D is tentatively TRBD1 or TRBD2 (5 bases each). Per germline, CDR1 SEHNR and CDR2 FQNEAQ (reference sequence). With 3 bases removed from V and 3 bases from J, the gap between germline ends came to 12 bases. The CDR3 extends over 14 amino acids. The chain's CDR3 is CASSFGTSFYEQYF. The CDR3 nucleotides read TGTGCCAGCAGCTTCGGGACGAGCTTCTACGAGCAGTACTTC.

This sequence joins TRBV6-5 and TRBJ1-2; the D is unclear. V was shortened by 2 bases and J by 8 bases, with 9 bases between the two germline ends. This CDR3 has 12 amino acids. Germline V CDR1 and CDR2: MNHEY, SVGAGI. The CDR3 sequence is CASSYLGKGYTF. The CDR3 bases are TGTGCCAGCAGTTACCTGGGAAAAGGCTACACCTTC.

The chain carries TRBV11-1 and TRBJ1-1, with 12 bases that match TRBD1. The CDR3 loop spans 14 amino acids. Germline-derived CDR1 and CDR2 are SGHAT and FQDESV (reference sequence). Trimming cost V 4 bases and J 5 bases; bases outside gene matches: 2. This chain's CDR3 is CASSWDRGQTEAFF. CDR3 nucleotide sequence: TGTGCCAGCAGCTGGGACAGGGGGCAGACTGAAGCTTTCTTT. The full variable domain, in which reference TRBV11-1 and TRBJ1-1 provide the parts outside the CDR3, is EAEVAQSPRYKITEKSQAVAFWCDPISGHATLYWYRQILGQGPELLVQFQDESVVDDSQLPKDRFSAERLKGVDSTLKIQPAELGDSAMYLCASSWDRGQTEAFFGQGTRLTVV.

The chain is built from TRBV19 and TRBJ2-1; D is unclear. Germline V gene lookup returns CDR1 LNHDA and CDR2 SQIVND (reference sequence). The CDR3 contains 14 residues. With 5 bases removed from V and 0 bases from J, the gap between germline ends came to 8 bases. CDR3 loop: CASSPRGSYNEQFF. Written as DNA, the CDR3 is TGTGCCAGTAGTCCTCGCGGCTCCTACAATGAGCAGTTCTTC.

The chain links TRBV29-1 to TRBJ2-1; the D is unclear. Germline V lookup: CDR1 SQVTM, CDR2 ANQGSEA. This CDR3 spans 14 amino acids. Trimming removed 1 base at V and 8 bases at J, with 15 bases between. The CDR3 DNA reads as TGCAGCGTTGAAGGAGCCAGCGCCGGCGATGAGCAGTTCTTC. It encodes CSVEGASAGDEQFF.

The genes are TRBV7-9 and TRBJ1-1; TRBD1 might be the D (5 bases). CDR1 SEHNR and CDR2 FQNEAQ come from the germline V gene (reference sequence). V was clipped by 3 bases and J by 1 base, with 12 bases between them. This CDR3 contains 15 residues. The CDR3 nucleotides read TGTGCCAGCAGCTTCCGCGGGACGGAGAACACTGAAGCTTTCTTT. Encoded protein: CASSFRGTENTEAFF.

CDR3 sequence (DNA): TGTGCCATCAGAGAAGACAGGGTCGGCACCGGGGAGCTGTTTTTT. This encodes CAIREDRVGTGELFF. The chain uses TRBV10-3 and TRBJ2-2, with TRBD1 identical over 7 bases. From germline, CDR1 is ENHRY and CDR2 SYGVKD. The CDR3 contains 15 residues. J lost 4 bases, V lost 6 bases, and 8 bases had no gene match.

The CDR3 DNA sequence: TGTGCCAGCACCGTGAACTCTGGAAACACCATATATTTT. This codes for CASTVNSGNTIYF. The chain joins TRBV6-1 to TRBJ1-3; D gene uncertain. This CDR3 region has 13 residues. V gave up 7 bases and J gave up 0 bases, with 7 bases separating them. Germline CDR1 MNHNS, CDR2 SASEGT.

The chain is built from TRBV6-5 and TRBJ2-3, with D possibly TRBD1 on 5 matching bases. Between the trimmed V and J ends, which lost 8 bases and 2 bases, there was a span of 14 bases. The germline gives CDR1 MNHEY, CDR2 SVGAGI. The CDR3 covers 14 residues. CDR3: CASRREGNTDTQYF. The CDR3 coding sequence is TGTGCCAGCCGCAGGGAAGGGAACACAGATACGCAGTATTTT.

The V gene is TRBV19, the J gene TRBJ1-2, with 8 bases identical to TRBD1. Germline V gene data show CDR1 as LNHDA and CDR2 as SQIVND (reference sequence). V trimming: 1 base; J trimming: 4 bases; junction bases outside the gene matches: 2. This CDR3 is built from 14 residues. The CDR3 region has the DNA TGTGCCAGTAGTATAGCCGGACAGGGCTATGGCTACACCTTC. As protein: CASSIAGQGYGYTF. Full variable domain (rest looked up from reference TRBV19 and TRBJ1-2): DGGITQSPKYLFRKEGQNVTLSCEQNLNHDAMYWYRQDPGQGLRLIYYSQIVNDFQKGDIAEGYSVSREKKESFPLTVTSAQKNPTAFYLCASSIAGQGYGYTFGSGTRLTVV.